The rows below give T cell receptor beta chains drawn from one sample of a study of cytomegalovirus exposure and HLA in healthy donors. Clones were read by immunoSEQ multiplex PCR, and TCRdb kept only the in-frame ones, dropping some. The sample yields about 280,000 clones, approximately 88% seen once. The sequenced sample consisted of PBMCs. The receptor source for this set is a woman aged 18-30 years in good health and CMV-seronegative. CDR3s include the opening cysteine and the closing phenylalanine or tryptophan. The order of the fields is CDR3 protein, V gene.

CDR3aa: CASSHRLTGFYEQYF; v_gene: TRBV4-3
CDR3aa: CASSGGSGRMPGELFF; v_gene: TRBV2
CDR3aa: CASSQVQNTDTQYF; v_gene: TRBV4-3
CDR3aa: CASSITGMATEAFF; v_gene: TRBV5-1
CDR3aa: CASSLDGQLNTGELFF; v_gene: TRBV5-1
CDR3aa: CASSKLGLWDRGFSAEAFF; v_gene: TRBV5-1
CDR3aa: CASSPGGYGQPGHGYTF; v_gene: TRBV9
CDR3aa: CASGRTGGSGANVLTF; v_gene: TRBV12-5
CDR3aa: CASSYGATRTEAFF; v_gene: TRBV6-5
CDR3aa: CASSPGLGNYEQYF; v_gene: TRBV9
CDR3aa: CASSYDRGEKLFF; v_gene: TRBV5-4
CDR3aa: CASSRQVPDTQYF; v_gene: TRBV6-5
CDR3aa: CASSRGQLDGYTF; v_gene: TRBV5-8
CDR3aa: CATRDRAAGNTIYF; v_gene: TRBV15
CDR3aa: CASSDRANTGELFF; v_gene: TRBV9
CDR3aa: CASSTGTLANYGYTF; v_gene: TRBV5-4
CDR3aa: CASSGQVQAFF; v_gene: TRBV6-1
CDR3aa: CASSLAVASYNEQFF; v_gene: TRBV5-1
CDR3aa: CASSQVGQGGPDTQYF; v_gene: TRBV14
CDR3aa: CASSLARGVNTIYF; v_gene: TRBV27
CDR3aa: CASKGQPNTGELFF; v_gene: TRBV6-5
CDR3aa: CASGLVLGAGYEQYF; v_gene: TRBV12-5
CDR3aa: CASVPLAEPYEQYF; v_gene: TRBV27
CDR3aa: CASSFRDRGPNQPQHF; v_gene: TRBV28
CDR3aa: CASSADRGGETQYF; v_gene: TRBV5-1
CDR3aa: CASSINSGRVGDEQYF; v_gene: TRBV19
CDR3aa: CASSQGVGSPAAQHF; v_gene: TRBV4-1
CDR3aa: CASSGRVNTEAFF; v_gene: TRBV9
CDR3aa: CASSFGGVTEAFF; v_gene: TRBV27
CDR3aa: CASSLFGTGSHQPQHF; v_gene: TRBV28
CDR3aa: CASSRRARDEQYF; v_gene: TRBV7-6
CDR3aa: CASSPLTWGVNTEAFF; v_gene: TRBV18
CDR3aa: CASSNRDRGRYEQYF; v_gene: TRBV6-5
CDR3aa: CASSPPRGSGVSYNEQFF; v_gene: TRBV18
CDR3aa: CASSLSEVGYTF; v_gene: TRBV7-9
CDR3aa: CASSLVGRYSGNTIYF; v_gene: TRBV5-1
CDR3aa: CASERTGQPQHF; v_gene: TRBV28
CDR3aa: CASSLAGGFQPQHF; v_gene: TRBV28
CDR3aa: CSVDRRANTQYF; v_gene: TRBV29-1
CDR3aa: CASSVGPGQGNYEQYF; v_gene: TRBV9
CDR3aa: CSPPRGLVICDGQTQYF; v_gene: TRBV29-1
CDR3aa: CASSSPGLGLLADTQYF; v_gene: TRBV11-2
CDR3aa: CSVVGGRETQYF; v_gene: TRBV29-1
CDR3aa: CASSRRRTANYGYTF; v_gene: TRBV5-6
CDR3aa: CASSQRGNEQFF; v_gene: TRBV28
CDR3aa: CASTLPGLAANTGELFF; v_gene: TRBV2
CDR3aa: CASSGREQYF; v_gene: TRBV2
CDR3aa: CASSQTSGVQETQYF; v_gene: TRBV4-3
CDR3aa: CASLSPRQGDTEAFF; v_gene: TRBV6-6
CDR3aa: CASSLIRVTGELFF; v_gene: TRBV11-2
CDR3aa: CASSFRDRDYGYTF; v_gene: TRBV7-8
CDR3aa: CASNRGPTQPQHF; v_gene: TRBV19
CDR3aa: CAAGGQGAHEQYF; v_gene: TRBV25-1
CDR3aa: CASSRAGVRYGYTF; v_gene: TRBV5-6
CDR3aa: CASSQGEANTGELFF; v_gene: TRBV4-3
CDR3aa: CATSRDRQGLQTQYF; v_gene: TRBV15
CDR3aa: CASSVLQNSYEQYF; v_gene: TRBV9
CDR3aa: CASKGGAGWCLRTDTQYF; v_gene: TRBV23-1
CDR3aa: CASSLVGTAEKLFF; v_gene: TRBV5-5